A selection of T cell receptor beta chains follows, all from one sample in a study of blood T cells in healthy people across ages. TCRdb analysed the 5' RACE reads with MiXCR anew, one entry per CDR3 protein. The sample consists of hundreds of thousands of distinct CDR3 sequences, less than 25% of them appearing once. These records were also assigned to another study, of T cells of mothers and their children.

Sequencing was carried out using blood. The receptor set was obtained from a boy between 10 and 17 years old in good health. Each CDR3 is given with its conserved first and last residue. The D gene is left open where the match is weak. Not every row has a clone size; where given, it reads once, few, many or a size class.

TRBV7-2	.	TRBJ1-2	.	CASSLVQGAGYGYTF	TGTGCCAGCAGCTTAGTGCAGGGCGCAGGCTATGGCTACACCTTC
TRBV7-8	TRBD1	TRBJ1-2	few	CASSLVRTGNRGYTF	TGTGCCAGCAGCTTAGTCAGGACAGGGAATCGTGGCTACACCTTC
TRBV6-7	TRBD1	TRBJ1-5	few	CASSYSPGRGLVSNQPQHF	TGTGCCAGCAGTTACTCTCCGGGAAGGGGGCTTGTGAGCAATCAGCCCCAGCATTTT
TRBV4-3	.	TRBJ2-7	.	CASSQDIGSLVGEQYF	TGCGCCAGCAGCCAAGATATCGGCAGCTTGGTCGGCGAGCAGTACTTC
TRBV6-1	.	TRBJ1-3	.	CASSEGQPSSGNTIYF	TGTGCCAGCAGTGAGGGTCAGCCGAGCTCTGGAAACACCATATATTTT
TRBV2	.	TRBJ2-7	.	CASNHPGEVPYEQYF	TGTGCCAGCAATCATCCAGGGGAAGTACCCTACGAGCAGTACTTC
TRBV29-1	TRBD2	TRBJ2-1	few	CSVDPRGGSSYNEQFF	TGCAGCGTTGACCCGCGGGGGGGGAGCTCCTACAATGAGCAGTTCTTC
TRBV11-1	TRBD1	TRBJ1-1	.	CASSSARDSPYFLNTEAFF	TGTGCCAGCAGCTCAGCGCGGGACAGCCCTTACTTCTTGAACACTGAAGCTTTCTTT
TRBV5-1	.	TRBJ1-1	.	CASSLRGATHYTEAFF	TGCGCCAGCAGCTTGCGGGGGGCCACCCATTACACTGAAGCTTTCTTT
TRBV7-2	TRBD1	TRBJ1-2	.	CASSLDGTDRVGGYTF	TGTGCCAGCAGCTTAGACGGCACCGACAGGGTTGGGGGCTACACCTTC
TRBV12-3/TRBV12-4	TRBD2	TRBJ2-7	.	CASSLVSGSLISYEQYF	TGTGCCAGCAGTTTGGTTAGCGGGAGTTTAATATCCTACGAGCAGTACTTC
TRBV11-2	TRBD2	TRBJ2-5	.	CASSLALSLAGSVVSETQYF	TGTGCCAGCAGCTTAGCCCTTTCGCTAGCGGGGTCGGTTGTATCCGAGACCCAGTACTTC
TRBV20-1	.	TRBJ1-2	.	CSGATANYGYTF	TGCAGTGGGGCGACAGCTAACTATGGCTACACCTTC
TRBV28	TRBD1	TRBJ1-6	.	CASSTRGQGRNLPLHF	TGTGCCAGCAGTACTAGGGGACAGGGCCGGAATTTACCCCTCCACTTT
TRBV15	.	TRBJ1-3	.	CATGGNTIYF	TGTGCCACTGGGGGAAACACCATATATTTT
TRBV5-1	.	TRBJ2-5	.	CASSLNGLEETQYF	TGCGCCAGCAGCTTGAACGGATTAGAGGAGACCCAGTACTTC
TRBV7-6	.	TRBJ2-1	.	CASTLAEPYNEQFF	TGTGCCAGCACCTTAGCGGAACCTTACAATGAGCAGTTCTTC
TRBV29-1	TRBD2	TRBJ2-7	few	CSVEVLVGWASGESSYEQYF	TGCAGCGTTGAAGTTTTAGTAGGATGGGCTAGCGGAGAGAGCTCCTACGAGCAGTACTTC
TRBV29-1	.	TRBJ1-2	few	CSVEDPGVNYGYTF	TGCAGCGTTGAAGATCCAGGGGTTAACTATGGCTACACCTTC
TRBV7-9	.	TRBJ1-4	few	CASSRDRYNEKLFF	TGTGCCAGCAGCAGAGACAGATATAATGAAAAACTGTTTTTT
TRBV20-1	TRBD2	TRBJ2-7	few	CSARDEVAGDSYEQYF	TGCAGTGCTAGAGATGAGGTAGCGGGAGACTCCTACGAGCAGTACTTC
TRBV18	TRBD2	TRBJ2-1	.	CRSGGTYVDEQFF	TGTCGTAGCGGGGGGACCTACGTGGATGAGCAGTTCTTC
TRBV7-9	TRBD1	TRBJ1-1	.	CASSSQGGDTEAFF	TGTGCCAGCAGCTCCCAGGGGGGGGACACTGAAGCTTTCTTT
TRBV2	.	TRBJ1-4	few	CASSEGGTTSGKLFF	TGTGCCAGCAGTGAAGGGGGAACAACATCGGGAAAACTGTTTTTT
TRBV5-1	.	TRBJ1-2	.	CASSLETGLGYTF	TGCGCCAGCAGCTTGGAGACGGGATTGGGCTACACCTTC
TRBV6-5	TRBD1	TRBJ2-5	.	CASSTGTAGQETQYF	TGTGCCAGCAGTACCGGGACAGCAGGGCAAGAGACCCAGTACTTC
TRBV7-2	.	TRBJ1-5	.	CASSLALIGGRKDQPQHF	TGTGCCAGCAGCTTAGCGCTTATCGGAGGGCGAAAGGATCAGCCCCAGCATTTT
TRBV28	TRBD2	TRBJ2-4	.	CASSLGLGREAKNIQYF	TGTGCCAGCAGTTTAGGATTGGGGCGGGAGGCCAAAAACATTCAGTACTTC
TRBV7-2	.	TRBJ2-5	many	CASSSTGTQETQYF	TGTGCCAGCAGCTCGACAGGAACTCAAGAGACCCAGTACTTC
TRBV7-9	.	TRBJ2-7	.	CASSLGSTTVRYEQYF	TGTGCCAGCAGCTTAGGGTCCACGACAGTCCGCTACGAGCAGTACTTC
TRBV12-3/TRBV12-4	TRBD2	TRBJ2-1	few	CASSQTVAGANEQFF	TGTGCCAGCAGCCAAACAGTAGCGGGAGCTAATGAGCAGTTCTTC
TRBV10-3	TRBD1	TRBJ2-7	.	CAINQGANEQYF	TGTGCCATCAATCAGGGGGCCAACGAGCAGTACTTC
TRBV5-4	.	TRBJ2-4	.	CASSLAFENIQYF	TGTGCCAGCAGCTTGGCGTTCGAAAACATTCAGTACTTC
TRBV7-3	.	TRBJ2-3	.	CVSSPLITSTDTQYF	TGTGTCAGCAGCCCATTAATTACTAGCACAGATACGCAGTATTTT
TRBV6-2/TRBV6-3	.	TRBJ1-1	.	CASRDAGGTEAFF	TGTGCCAGCAGAGACGCGGGGGGCACTGAAGCTTTCTTT
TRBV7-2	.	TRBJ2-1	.	CASSKKQFF	TGTGCCAGCAGCAAAAAGCAGTTCTTC
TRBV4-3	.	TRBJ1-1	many	CASSPGQTNTEAFF	TGCGCCAGCAGCCCTGGACAGACGAACACTGAAGCTTTCTTT
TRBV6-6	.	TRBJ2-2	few	CASSYGRTLGGELFF	TGTGCCAGCAGTTACGGCCGTACTCTAGGTGGGGAGCTGTTTTTT
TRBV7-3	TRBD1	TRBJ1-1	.	CASSLSGGTTGAFF	TGTGCCAGCAGCTTATCAGGGGGCACCACTGGAGCTTTCTTT
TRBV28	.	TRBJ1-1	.	CASSRNGGVTEAFF	TGTGCCAGCAGCCGTAACGGGGGCGTCACTGAAGCTTTCTTT
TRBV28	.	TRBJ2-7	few	CASTPGIVSNNEQYF	TGTGCCAGCACCCCGGGGATTGTCAGTAACAACGAGCAGTACTTC
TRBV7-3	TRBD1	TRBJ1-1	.	CASSLTPGGGAGTEAFF	TGTGCCAGCAGCTTAACTCCAGGGGGAGGGGCCGGCACTGAAGCTTTCTTT
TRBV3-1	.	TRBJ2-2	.	CASTLRGDSTGELFF	TGTGCCAGCACCCTCAGGGGAGACAGCACCGGGGAGCTGTTTTTT
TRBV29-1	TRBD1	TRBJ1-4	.	CSVFEQRDSFGEKLFF	TGCAGCGTTTTCGAGCAGCGGGACAGCTTTGGTGAAAAACTGTTTTTT
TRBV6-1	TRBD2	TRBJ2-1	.	CASSPPRLAGTSNEQFF	TGTGCCAGCAGCCCCCCTAGACTAGCGGGGACCAGCAATGAGCAGTTCTTC
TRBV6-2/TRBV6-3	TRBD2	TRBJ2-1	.	CASQLAGGDNEQFF	TGTGCCAGCCAACTAGCGGGAGGCGACAATGAGCAGTTCTTC
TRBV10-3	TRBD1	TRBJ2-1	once	CAIHQDRALENEQFF	TGTGCCATCCATCAGGACAGGGCTCTTGAAAATGAGCAGTTCTTC
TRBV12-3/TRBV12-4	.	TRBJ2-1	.	CTSSFPGGNEQFF	TGTACCAGCAGTTTCCCAGGGGGGAATGAGCAGTTCTTC